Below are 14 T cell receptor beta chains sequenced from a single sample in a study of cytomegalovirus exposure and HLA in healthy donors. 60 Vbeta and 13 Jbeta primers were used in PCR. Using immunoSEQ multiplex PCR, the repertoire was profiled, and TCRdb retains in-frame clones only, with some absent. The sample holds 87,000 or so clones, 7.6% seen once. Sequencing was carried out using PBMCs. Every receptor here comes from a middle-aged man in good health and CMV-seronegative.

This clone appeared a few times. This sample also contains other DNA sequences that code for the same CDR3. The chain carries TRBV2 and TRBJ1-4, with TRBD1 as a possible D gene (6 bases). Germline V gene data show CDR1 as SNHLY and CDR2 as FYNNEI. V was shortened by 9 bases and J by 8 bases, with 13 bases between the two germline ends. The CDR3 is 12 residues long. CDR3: CASQGLEEKLFF. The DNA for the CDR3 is TGTGCCAGTCAGGGGTTGGAGGAAAAACTGTTTTTT.

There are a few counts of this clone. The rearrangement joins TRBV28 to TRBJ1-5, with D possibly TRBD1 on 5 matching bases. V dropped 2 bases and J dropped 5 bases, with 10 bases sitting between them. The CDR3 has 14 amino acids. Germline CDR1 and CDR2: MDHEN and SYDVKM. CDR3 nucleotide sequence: TGTGCCAGCAGTTTACAGGGTTCCGATCAGCCCCAGCATTTT. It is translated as CASSLQGSDQPQHF.

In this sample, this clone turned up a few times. The CDR3 bases are TGTGCCAGCAGCCCACCCGTAGGACAGTCCTTGGGATTCTATGGCTACACCTTC. It encodes CASSPPVGQSLGFYGYTF. The chain is built from TRBV28 and TRBJ1-2; tentative D call: TRBD1 (6 bases). From germline, CDR1 is MDHEN and CDR2 SYDVKM. The CDR3 is 18 amino acids. V dropped 6 bases and J dropped 4 bases, with 27 bases sitting between them.

The CDR3 DNA sequence: TGTGCCAGCAGCGCGAAAGGACAAGGGGGAGCTGGGGCCAACGTCCTGACTTTC. This encodes CASSAKGQGGAGANVLTF. The chain is built from TRBV9 and TRBJ2-6; TRBD1 might be the D (6 bases). The V end was cut by 3 bases, the J end by 2 bases, with 18 bases between. Per the germline V gene, CDR1 is SGDLS and CDR2 is YYNGEE. This CDR3 has 18 amino acids.

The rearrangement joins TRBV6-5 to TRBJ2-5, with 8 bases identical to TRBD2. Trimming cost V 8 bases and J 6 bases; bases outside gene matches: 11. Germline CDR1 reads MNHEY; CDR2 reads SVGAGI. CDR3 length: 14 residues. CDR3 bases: TGTGCCAGCTCGCCCGGGGGGGCCAGAAAGACCCAGTACTTC. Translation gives CASSPGGARKTQYF.

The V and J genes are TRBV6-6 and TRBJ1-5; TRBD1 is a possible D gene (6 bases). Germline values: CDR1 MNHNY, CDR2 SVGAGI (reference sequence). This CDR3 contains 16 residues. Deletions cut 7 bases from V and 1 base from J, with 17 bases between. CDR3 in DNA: TGTGCCAGCACTTCAAACCGGGACATAAGCAATCAGCCCCAGCATTTT. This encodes CASTSNRDISNQPQHF.

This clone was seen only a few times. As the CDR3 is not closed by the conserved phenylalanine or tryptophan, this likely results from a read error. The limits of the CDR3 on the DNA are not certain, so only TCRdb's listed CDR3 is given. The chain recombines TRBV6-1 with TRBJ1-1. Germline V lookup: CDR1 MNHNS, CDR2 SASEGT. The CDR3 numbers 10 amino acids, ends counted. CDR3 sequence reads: CASSEWEARM.

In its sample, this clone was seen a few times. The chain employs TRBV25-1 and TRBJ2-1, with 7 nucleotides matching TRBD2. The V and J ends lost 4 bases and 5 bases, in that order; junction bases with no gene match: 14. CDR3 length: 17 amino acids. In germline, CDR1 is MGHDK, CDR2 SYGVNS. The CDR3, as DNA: TGTGCCAGCAGTGGGACGAGACGGGGGGTTATCGACAATGAGCAGTTCTTC. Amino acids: CASSGTRRGVIDNEQFF.

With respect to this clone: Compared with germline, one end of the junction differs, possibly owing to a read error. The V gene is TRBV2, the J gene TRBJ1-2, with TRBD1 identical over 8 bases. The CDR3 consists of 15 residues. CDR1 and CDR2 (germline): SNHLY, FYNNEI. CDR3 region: CASSESAGGNYCYTF. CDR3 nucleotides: TGTGCCAGCAGTGAGTCGGCAGGGGGCAACTATTGCTACACCTTC.

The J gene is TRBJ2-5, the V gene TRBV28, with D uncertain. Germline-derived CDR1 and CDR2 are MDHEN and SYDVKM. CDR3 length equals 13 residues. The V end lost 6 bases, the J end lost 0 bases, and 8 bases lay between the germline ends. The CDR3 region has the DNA TGTGCCAGCAGGATGACATACCAAGAGACCCAGTACTTC. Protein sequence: CASRMTYQETQYF.

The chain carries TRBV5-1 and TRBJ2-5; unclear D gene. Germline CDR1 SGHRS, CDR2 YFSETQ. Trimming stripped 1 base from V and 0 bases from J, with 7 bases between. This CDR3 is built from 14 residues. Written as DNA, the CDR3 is TGCGCCAGCAGCTTGAACACAGACCAAGAGACCCAGTACTTC. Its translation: CASSLNTDQETQYF.

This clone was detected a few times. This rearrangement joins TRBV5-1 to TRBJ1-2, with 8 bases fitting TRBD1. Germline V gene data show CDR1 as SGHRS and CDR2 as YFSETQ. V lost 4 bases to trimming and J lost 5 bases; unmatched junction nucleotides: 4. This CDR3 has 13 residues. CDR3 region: CASSPRGQYGYTF. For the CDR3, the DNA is TGCGCCAGCAGCCCCAGGGGGCAATATGGCTACACCTTC. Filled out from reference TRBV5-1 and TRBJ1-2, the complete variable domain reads KAGVTQTPRYLIKTRGQQVTLSCSPISGHRSVSWYQQTPGQGLQFLFEYFSETQRNKGNFPGRFSGRQFSNSRSEMNVSTLELGDSALYLCASSPRGQYGYTFGSGTRLTVV.

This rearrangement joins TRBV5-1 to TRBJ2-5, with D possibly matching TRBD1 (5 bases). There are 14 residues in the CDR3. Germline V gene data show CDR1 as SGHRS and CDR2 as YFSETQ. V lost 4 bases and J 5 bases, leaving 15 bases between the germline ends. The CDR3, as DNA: TGCGCCAGCAGCCAAGGGGCAGCCCGGGAGACCCAGTACTTC. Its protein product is CASSQGAARETQYF.

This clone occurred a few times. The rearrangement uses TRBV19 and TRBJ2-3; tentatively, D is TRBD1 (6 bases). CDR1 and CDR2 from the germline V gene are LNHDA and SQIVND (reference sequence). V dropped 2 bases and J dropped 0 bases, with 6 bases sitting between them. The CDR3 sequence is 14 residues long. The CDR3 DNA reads TGTGCCAGTAGTATAACAGGGAGCACAGATACGCAGTATTTT. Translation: CASSITGSTDTQYF.